This T cell receptor beta chain was captured by sequencing in a study of cytomegalovirus exposure and HLA in healthy donors. PCR used 60 Vbeta primers and 13 Jbeta primers. How the authors handled the data: In a later analysis, of 80 million to 90 million unique beta chains, 9 million to 11 million appeared in at least two donors. This table comes from immunoSEQ multiplex PCR, and its TCRdb copy is limited to in-frame clones, with some not included. V and J calls and clone size are given by that table; D and trimming were obtained from the DNA. The data hold some 97,000 clones, with around 80% observed a single time. This CDR3 is 15 amino acids long. V trimming: 4 bases; J trimming: 6 bases; junction bases outside the gene matches: 9. CDR1 is SGHNT and CDR2 is YYREEE in the germline V gene (reference sequence). A note on this clone: Its cognate antigen is unknown.

Findings and caveats of the study: A prior analysis recorded that most TCR beta V segments were productive about 90% or about 30% of the time. There were 150 to 200 TCR beta chains listed as cytomegalovirus-associated. It was in a later analysis that TCR association rates were seen to vary by HLA locus, highest for DRB1 and lowest for HLA-C.

The material sequenced was PBMCs. The sequence derives from a woman in her late teens or twenties in good health and CMV-seronegative. The rearrangement joins TRBV5-4 to TRBJ2-2; TRBD1 matches at 7 bases. CDR3 amino acids: CASSPAGGRAGELFF. The CDR3 DNA sequence: TGTGCCAGCAGCCCGGCAGGGGGAAGGGCCGGGGAGCTGTTTTTT.